A single sample is the source of the 8 T cell receptor beta chains below, sequenced in a study of T cells in Graves' hyperthyroidism and ophthalmopathy (dated by TCRdb to about 2019). Libraries were made using multiplex PCR. Sequenced on an Illumina HiSeq 2000. The TCR beta CDR3 regions were amplified from RNA transcripts. A first-round RT-PCR of the TCR CDR3 used the HTBI primer set with the Qiagen OneStep RT-PCR kit. The public reads were run again by TCRdb, first through fastp at Q25 and then through MiXCR, and only productive beta chains were kept. A single entry per CDR3 protein holds the most common genes and DNA from its merged rows. The sample table shows roughly 500,000 distinct CDR3 sequences, and about 16% are seen once. Roughly 29% of the sample goes to the ten largest clones. The sequenced sample consisted of blood. The receptors originated from a woman in her 30s with Graves' ophthalmopathy.

The chain uses TRBV10-3 and TRBJ2-7; D gene unclear. The CDR3 sequence is 14 residues long. Germline CDR1 and CDR2: ENHRY and SYGVKD. V dropped 2 bases and J dropped 2 bases, with 10 bases sitting between them. The CDR3 protein is CAISEIQSAYEQYF. In DNA form, the CDR3 reads TGTGCCATCAGTGAGATACAGAGTGCCTACGAGCAGTACTTC.

This clonotype occurred many times. The V gene is TRBV29-1, the J gene TRBJ2-1; 10 positions match TRBD1. The V gene's germline CDR1 is SQVTM and CDR2 ANQGSEA. The CDR3 covers 12 residues. V trimming: 8 bases; J trimming: 7 bases; junction bases outside the gene matches: 5. The CDR3 loop reads CSYWTGGNEQFF. The CDR3 DNA follows: TGCAGCTATTGGACAGGGGGGAATGAGCAGTTCTTC.

This clonotype came up many times. The chain recombines TRBV6-1 with TRBJ2-7; no clear D gene. Between the trimmed V and J ends, which lost 10 bases and 0 bases, there was a span of 10 bases. The CDR3 is made up of 12 amino acids. CDR1 is MNHNS and CDR2 is SASEGT in the germline V gene. In DNA form, the CDR3 reads TGTGCCACCCAAGACGGCTCCTACGAGCAGTACTTC. It encodes CATQDGSYEQYF.

There are many counts of this clonotype. This chain joins TRBV7-2 and TRBJ2-1; D not resolved. The CDR3 is 16 amino acids. CDR1 is SGHTA, CDR2 FQGNSA, per germline. The ends were cut back, 1 base at V and 0 bases at J, with 10 bases in the middle. This chain's CDR3 is CASSLGRLGSYNEQFF. As DNA, the CDR3 is TGTGCCAGCAGCTTAGGAAGATTAGGCTCCTACAATGAGCAGTTCTTC.

The chain combines TRBV15 with TRBJ2-5; 11 positions match TRBD1. Germline V gives CDR1 LNHNV, CDR2 YYDKDF (reference sequence). The CDR3 runs 15 residues. Trimming took 3 bases from V and 5 from J; bases not matched to a gene: 5. The CDR3 DNA is TGTGCCACCAGCAGGGGACAGGGGGGTAGGGAGACCCAGTACTTC. It encodes CATSRGQGGRETQYF.

CDR3 DNA sequence: TGTGCCACCAGTGATAGTAGCGGGAGAGACAAAAACATTCAGTACTTC. It is translated as CATSDSSGRDKNIQYF. V gene TRBV24-1 combines with J gene TRBJ2-4; TRBD2 agrees at 9 bases. The germline CDR1 and CDR2 sequences are KGHDR and SFDVKD. V shed 3 bases and J 3 bases; nucleotides not matched to a gene: 5. The CDR3 runs 16 residues.

This clonotype was recorded a few times. The chain couples TRBV6-2 or TRBV6-3 to TRBJ2-7; TRBD1 might be the D (6 bases). Germline V lookup: CDR1 MNHEY, CDR2 SVGEGT. The CDR3 length is 13 residues. V lost 5 bases to trimming and J lost 3 bases, with 11 bases between them. CDR3 sequence (DNA): TGTGCCAGCAGTCGACAGGCGAACTACGAGCAGTACTTC. The encoded protein is CASSRQANYEQYF.

This clonotype was seen ten or more times. This sequence joins TRBV25-1 and TRBJ2-7; D gene unclear. The V and J ends lost 6 bases and 4 bases respectively, with 13 bases between them. This CDR3 has 13 amino acids. Looked up from germline, CDR1 is MGHDK and CDR2 is SYGVNS. CDR3 DNA: TGTGCCAGCAGCGTAACAGCTGGGTACGAGCAGTACTTC. Its protein is CASSVTAGYEQYF.